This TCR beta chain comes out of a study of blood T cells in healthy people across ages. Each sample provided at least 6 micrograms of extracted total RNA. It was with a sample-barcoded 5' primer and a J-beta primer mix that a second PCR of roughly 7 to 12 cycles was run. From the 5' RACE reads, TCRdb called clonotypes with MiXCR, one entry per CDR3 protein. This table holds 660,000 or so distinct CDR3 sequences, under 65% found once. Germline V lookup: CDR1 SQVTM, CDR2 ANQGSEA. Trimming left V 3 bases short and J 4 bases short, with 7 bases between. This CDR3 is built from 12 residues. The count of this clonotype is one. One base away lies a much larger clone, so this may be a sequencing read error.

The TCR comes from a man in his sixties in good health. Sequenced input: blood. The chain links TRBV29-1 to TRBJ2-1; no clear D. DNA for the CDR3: TGCAGCGTTGAGCCGGTTTACAATGAGCAGTTCTTC. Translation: CSVEPVYNEQFF.